This TCR beta chain was identified in a study of T-cell memory formation after mild COVID-19. V dropped 4 bases and J dropped 0 bases, with 9 bases sitting between them. CDR3 length: 14 amino acids. Germline assignment: CDR1 SGHNT and CDR2 YYREEE (reference sequence). TCRdb re-called the 5' RACE reads with MiXCR, one entry per CDR3 protein. The sample has 500,000 to 550,000 distinct CDR3 sequences, roughly 20% seen once. V is TRBV5-4 and J is TRBJ2-3; D not certain. The material sequenced was PBMCs or a T cell subset sorted from them (not recorded which). This receptor was taken from an adult woman who had mild COVID-19 (a few samples of this study predate the infection). Cell type and time point are not known. CDR3: CASSVPGSTDTQYF. CDR3 coding DNA: TGTGCCAGCAGCGTGCCGGGTAGCACAGATACGCAGTATTTT.